These 19 T cell receptor beta chains originate from one sample sequenced in a study of molecular identifiers for immune sequencing clone quantification. Each CDR3 protein is one row after TCRdb ran MiXCR on the PCR reads. The sample consists of some 66,000 distinct CDR3 sequences, 15% to 20% of them appearing once. Sequences were obtained from naive CD8+ T cells from blood, with Jurkat cell RNA spiked in. The subset: FACS-sorted CD8+CD4-CCR7+CD45RA+ naive T cells. All receptors derive from a human donor in good health. Some libraries in this study had Jurkat cell RNA spiked in.

This clonotype was counted at least ten times. This chain links TRBV13 with TRBJ2-7; 9 bases match TRBD2. Germline V CDR1 and CDR2: PRHDT, FYEKMQ (reference sequence). V lost 0 bases and J lost 5; bases outside the gene matches: 11. There are 17 residues in the CDR3. The CDR3 nucleotides are TGTGCCAGCAGCTTAGGGCCCCCTCAGCGGGAGGCCCACGAGCAGTACTTC. It translates to CASSLGPPQREAHEQYF.

The gene calls are TRBV7-8 and TRBJ2-1; the D is unclear. Trimming left V 5 bases short and J 13 bases short, with 30 bases between. CDR1 and CDR2 from the germline V gene are SGHVS and FQNEAQ. This CDR3 contains 17 residues. CDR3 in DNA: TGTGCCAGCAGCCCGTACGGAGTCCCGTCGTCCTACAACGACCAGTTCTTC. Its translation is CASSPYGVPSSYNDQFF.

In this sample, this clonotype turned up many times. The genes are TRBV7-9 and TRBJ2-3, with D maybe TRBD1 (6 bases). This CDR3 comprises 15 residues. Deletions cut 5 bases from V and 0 bases from J, with 12 bases between. Germline CDR1 is SEHNR and CDR2 is FQNEAQ (reference sequence). CDR3 protein: CASSMPRGSTDTQYF. The CDR3 DNA reads TGTGCCAGCAGCATGCCCAGGGGTAGCACAGATACGCAGTATTTT.

V is TRBV7-6 and J is TRBJ2-2; TRBD2 matches 8 bases. Germline CDR1 reads SGHVS; CDR2 reads FNYEAQ. Trimming removed 8 bases from V and 7 bases from J; junction bases left unmatched: 12. This CDR3 spans 15 amino acids. CDR3 nucleotides: TGTGCCAGCTCCGTAGGGGCGGGAGGATTCGGGGAGCTGTTTTTT. This sequence encodes CASSVGAGGFGELFF.

The chain combines TRBV6-5 with TRBJ2-7; 9 nucleotides align to TRBD1. The trim removed 5 bases at V and 3 bases at J, leaving 11 bases unmatched. This CDR3 is 16 amino acids long. The V gene's germline CDR1 is MNHEY and CDR2 SVGAGI. The CDR3 loop is CASSQPLTGGFYEQYF. The CDR3, as DNA: TGTGCCAGCAGTCAACCTCTGACAGGGGGTTTCTACGAGCAGTACTTC.

For this clonotype: This may stem from a read error, because a much larger clone lies one nucleotide away. The V gene is TRBV4-1, the J gene TRBJ1-1; 8 positions match TRBD1. Looked up from germline, CDR1 is MGHRA and CDR2 is YSYEKL. The V segment lost 1 base and the J segment 5 bases; nucleotides outside the gene matches: 6. The CDR3 totals 15 residues. The CDR3 region has the DNA TGCGCCAGCAGCCAAGCTGGACAGGGAAATACTGAAGCTTTCTTT. This codes for CASSQAGQGNTEAFF.

This clonotype was counted many times. This chain links TRBV5-4 with TRBJ2-2; D is undetermined. Trimming shortened V by 0 bases and J by 6 bases, and 12 bases separated the two germline ends. Germline CDR1 is SGHNT and CDR2 is YYREEE (reference sequence). The CDR3 is made up of 15 amino acids. The CDR3 sequence is CASSLGSGSSGELFF. The DNA for the CDR3 is TGTGCCAGCAGCTTGGGCAGTGGGTCGTCCGGGGAGCTGTTTTTT.

This clonotype was counted at least ten times. The gene calls are TRBV7-6 and TRBJ2-1; D possibly matches TRBD1 or TRBD2 (6 bases each). CDR3 length: 15 residues. Germline V gene lookup returns CDR1 SGHVS and CDR2 FNYEAQ. V lost 5 bases and J 0 bases, leaving 11 bases between the germline ends. Here the CDR3 DNA reads TGTGCCAGCAGCCCCGAGGGGGGCTCCTACAATGAGCAGTTCTTC. Its translation: CASSPEGGSYNEQFF.

A remark on this clonotype: A much larger clonotype is one base distant, so this may be a read error. The chain uses TRBV6-5 and TRBJ2-6; TRBD1 agrees at 9 bases. The CDR3 is 18 amino acids. With V trimmed by 6 bases and J by 2 bases, 11 bases remained unmatched. Germline loops: CDR1 MNHEY, CDR2 SVGAGI. The CDR3 reads CASRVTGGVLPGANVLTF. The CDR3 bases are TGTGCCAGCAGAGTCACAGGGGGCGTCCTCCCTGGGGCCAACGTCCTGACTTTC.

Many counts were recorded for this clonotype. V gene TRBV9 combines with J gene TRBJ2-7; possible D gene TRBD1, 5 bases. CDR3 length equals 14 residues. The germline CDR1 and CDR2 sequences are SGDLS and YYNGEE. Trimming pared 0 bases from V and 0 bases from J, leaving 7 bases between. CDR3 residues: CASSVGGSSYEQYF. CDR3 in DNA: TGTGCCAGCAGCGTAGGGGGCAGCTCCTACGAGCAGTACTTC.

This clonotype was detected ten times or more. Written as DNA, the CDR3 is TGTGCCAGCAGCCAAGACGCCAGCGGAGGCACTGAAGCTTTCTTT. Amino acid sequence: CASSQDASGGTEAFF. V usage is TRBV3-1 and J usage is TRBJ1-1; D uncertain. V lost 0 bases, J lost 4 bases, and 12 bases lay in between. The CDR3 sequence is 15 residues long. The V gene's germline CDR1 is LGHDT and CDR2 YNNKEL (reference sequence).

The sample holds many counts of this clonotype. The V gene is TRBV4-1, the J gene TRBJ2-7; D remains unclear. Per germline, CDR1 MGHRA and CDR2 YSYEKL. CDR3 length: 13 amino acids. Trimming removed 0 bases from V and 4 bases from J, with 7 bases in between. CDR3 in DNA: TGCGCCAGCAGCCAAGATCAAGGGTACGAGCAGTACTTC. This sequence encodes CASSQDQGYEQYF.

The chain employs TRBV6-6 and TRBJ2-7; the match to TRBD2 covers 12 bases. This CDR3 contains 16 residues. J lost 6 bases, V lost 4 bases, and 10 bases had no gene match. Germline V lookup: CDR1 MNHNY, CDR2 SVGAGI (reference sequence). The CDR3 loop is CASSWAGLAGSPEQYF. CDR3 coding DNA: TGTGCCAGCAGTTGGGCGGGACTAGCGGGTTCTCCCGAGCAGTACTTC.

This clonotype was recorded a few times. A much larger clone differs from this one at a single base, so this may be a read error. V and J are TRBV30 and TRBJ2-1; unclear D gene. Germline loops: CDR1 GTSNPN, CDR2 SVGIG (reference sequence). The CDR3 contains 9 residues. The CDR3 DNA follows: TGTGCCTTAGAAAATGAGCAGTCCTTC. Its translation: CALENEQSF.

This clonotype was seen only a few times. The chain combines TRBV7-2 with TRBJ2-5; no definite D call. The CDR3 totals 18 residues. V lost 5 bases, J lost 0 bases, and 22 bases lay in between. Germline lookup yields CDR1 SGHTA and CDR2 FQGNSA. CDR3 residues: CASSPPGDTARYQETQYF. CDR3 bases: TGTGCCAGCAGCCCCCCCGGTGACACGGCCAGGTACCAAGAGACCCAGTACTTC.

The table lists this clonotype with a few counts. The J gene is TRBJ1-6, the V gene TRBV19; no definite D call. The CDR3 is made up of 15 amino acids. CDR1 and CDR2 (germline): LNHDA, SQIVND (reference sequence). The V and J ends lost 3 bases and 12 bases respectively, with 18 bases between them. CDR3 region: CASSIGPGSPLPLHF. In DNA form, the CDR3 reads TGTGCCAGTAGTATCGGACCGGGTTCCCCCCTACCCCTCCACTTT.

A word on this clonotype: A much larger clone lies one base from this, so it may be a read error. This chain links TRBV27 with TRBJ1-1; no clear D. V was shortened by 8 bases and J by 5 bases, with 12 bases between the two germline ends. This CDR3 is built from 12 residues. CDR1 MNHEY and CDR2 SMNVEV come from the germline V gene (reference sequence). DNA for the CDR3: TGTGCCAGCGGTTCCGGGTGGACTGAAGCTTTCTTT. Translation gives CASGSGWTEAFF.

The chain couples TRBV27 to TRBJ2-2, with TRBD2 matching over 7 bases. V lost 3 bases, J lost 4 bases, and 11 bases stayed unmatched. The CDR3 is 17 amino acids. From germline, CDR1 is MNHEY and CDR2 SMNVEV (reference sequence). CDR3 residues: CASSLVGSSGRTGELFF. For the CDR3, the DNA is TGTGCCAGCAGTTTGGTCGGCTCTAGCGGACGCACCGGGGAGCTGTTTTTT.

This clonotype was counted at least ten times. The rearrangement joins TRBV20-1 to TRBJ2-1, with 11 bases matching TRBD2. V dropped 5 bases and J dropped 7; count of bases not matched to a gene: 13. The CDR3 is 16 amino acids. Germline V gene lookup returns CDR1 DFQATT and CDR2 SNEGSKA (reference sequence). CDR3 bases: TGCAGTGCTCCTCCTCCGACTAGCGGGGTAGCTAATGAGCAGTTCTTC. This encodes CSAPPPTSGVANEQFF.